The clone carrying this T cell receptor (beta chain) came up a few times. Antigen specificity is unknown. From RNA transcripts, TCR beta CDR3 regions were amplified. The HTBI primer set was used in a first-round RT-PCR of the TCR CDR3. TCRdb itself ran the multiplex PCR reads through MiXCR, one entry per CDR3 protein. The sample consists of 550,000 to 700,000 distinct CDR3 sequences, around 42% of them appearing once. This sample was included in a study of T cells in Graves' hyperthyroidism and ophthalmopathy. Findings and caveats of the study: Most thyroid clonotypes expanded above 0.001 were also detected in blood.

The specimen sequenced was peripheral blood or thyroid tissue (not recorded which). The sequence derives from an adult woman with Graves' disease, either hyperthyroidism or ophthalmopathy (not recorded which).

The CDR3 protein is CSSRRVDFQETQYF. The CDR3 coding sequence is TGCAGCTCACGGAGGGTCGACTTCCAAGAGACCCAGTACTTC. This chain connects TRBV29-1 to TRBJ2-5, with D perhaps TRBD2 (6 bases). V lost 8 bases and J lost 1, with 17 bases in between. Germline V CDR1 and CDR2: SQVTM, ANQGSEA. The length of the CDR3 is 14 residues.